The 19 T cell receptor beta chains listed next were all sequenced from one sample in a study of blood T cell repertoires in COVID-19. Measured with immunoSEQ multiplex PCR; TCRdb has only the in-frame clones, and not every one. The data contain over 90,000 clones, about 88% of them seen just once; the ten biggest clones take up about 3%. Input material: peripheral blood. The origin of the receptors is a man aged 45-65 years with active or convalescent COVID-19.

The chain is built from TRBV6-5 and TRBJ1-5, with D maybe TRBD1 (5 bases). Deletions cut 6 bases from V and 4 bases from J, with 16 bases between. The germline gives CDR1 MNHEY, CDR2 SVGAGI. The CDR3 is made up of 15 amino acids. This chain's CDR3 is CASRPPGGSNQPQHF. Here the CDR3 DNA reads TGTGCCAGCAGACCCCCCGGGGGGTCGAATCAGCCCCAGCATTTT.

The chain has TRBV7-2 and TRBJ1-1, with a possible D match to TRBD1 (6 bases). The CDR3 has 15 residues. Deletions cut 0 bases from V and 4 bases from J, with 12 bases between. Germline lookup yields CDR1 SGHTA and CDR2 FQGNSA. The CDR3 region is CASSLAGGGGTEAFF. Written as DNA, the CDR3 is TGTGCCAGCAGCTTAGCGGGAGGGGGGGGCACTGAAGCTTTCTTT.

The gene calls are TRBV6-5 and TRBJ1-2; 9 nucleotides align to TRBD1. There are 12 residues in the CDR3. V lost 6 bases and J lost 8; bases outside the gene matches: 4. CDR1 and CDR2 (germline): MNHEY, SVGAGI. This CDR3 reads CASSRQGDGYTF. The DNA of the CDR3 is TGTGCCAGCAGCCGACAGGGGGACGGCTACACCTTC.

The chain joins TRBV28 to TRBJ1-2; D remains ambiguous. Between the trimmed V and J ends, which lost 1 base and 0 bases, there was a span of 12 bases. CDR1 and CDR2 from the germline V gene are MDHEN and SYDVKM. The CDR3 length is 16 residues. The DNA for the CDR3 is TGTGCCAGCAGTTTATCGCGTCAGGAAGCTAACTATGGCTACACCTTC. Protein product: CASSLSRQEANYGYTF.

The table lists this clone with a count of one. The V and J genes are TRBV7-8 and TRBJ1-5; D is ambiguous. From germline, CDR1 is SGHVS and CDR2 FQNEAQ. This CDR3 region has 15 residues. Trimming removed 5 bases at V and 0 bases at J, with 11 bases between. This CDR3 reads CASSHDTVSNQPQHF. The CDR3 nucleotides are TGTGCCAGCAGCCACGACACCGTTAGCAATCAGCCCCAGCATTTT.

This sequence joins TRBV13 and TRBJ2-3, with 8 bases aligning to TRBD2. This CDR3 is 12 amino acids long. V gave up 8 bases and J gave up 5 bases; unmatched junction bases: 3. Germline CDR1 reads PRHDT; CDR2 reads FYEKMQ (reference sequence). The CDR3, as DNA: TGTGCCAGCTCCGGGGGGGGAGATACGCAGTATTTT. It encodes CASSGGGDTQYF.

This chain joins TRBV27 and TRBJ1-5, with D tentatively TRBD1 (5 bases). Trimming took off 3 bases at V and 7 bases at J, with 13 bases between the two ends. Germline V gives CDR1 MNHEY, CDR2 SMNVEV (reference sequence). The CDR3 is 14 amino acids. CDR3 sequence (DNA): TGTGCCAGCAGTTTGGCCGCCCAGGGACAGCCCCAGCATTTT. It codes for CASSLAAQGQPQHF.

V is TRBV5-4 and J is TRBJ2-7; 8 nucleotides line up with TRBD2. With V trimmed by 1 base and J by 6 bases, 6 bases remained unmatched. Germline V gives CDR1 SGHNT, CDR2 YYREEE (reference sequence). The CDR3 sequence is 14 residues long. CDR3 sequence reads: CASSLPGGASEQYF. Written as DNA, the CDR3 is TGTGCCAGCAGCTTGCCCGGGGGGGCGTCCGAGCAGTACTTC.

The V and J genes are TRBV12-3 or TRBV12-4 and TRBJ1-5; D unclear. V shed 2 bases and J shed 4 bases, with 6 bases lying between them. The CDR3 length is 13 residues. In DNA, the CDR3 is TGTGCCAGCAGTTTACGGGGAAATCAGCCCCAGCATTTT. Translation gives CASSLRGNQPQHF.

In regard to this clone: Other nucleotide sequences from this sample produce the same CDR3. This chain links TRBV5-4 with TRBJ2-3, with 8 bases lining up with TRBD2. Per the germline V gene, CDR1 is SGHNT and CDR2 is YYREEE (reference sequence). The CDR3 consists of 15 residues. The trim removed 0 bases at V and 3 bases at J, leaving 3 bases unmatched. The CDR3 DNA reads TGTGCCAGCAGCTTGGACGGGGGGGGGACAGATACGCAGTATTTT. Residues: CASSLDGGGTDTQYF.

V and J are TRBV7-2 and TRBJ2-5; TRBD2 aligns across 10 bases. The CDR3 is 16 residues long. In germline, CDR1 is SGHTA, CDR2 FQGNSA. The V segment lost 1 base and the J segment 2 bases; nucleotides outside the gene matches: 4. For the CDR3, the DNA is TGTGCCAGCAGCTTAGGGAGCGGGGGGGGACAAGAGACCCAGTACTTC. Its protein product is CASSLGSGGGQETQYF.

CDR3 sequence reads: CASSPPRGYNEQFF. In nucleotides, the CDR3 is TGTGCCAGCTCACCTCCTCGGGGATACAATGAGCAGTTCTTC. The chain is built from TRBV18 and TRBJ2-1; D is perhaps TRBD2 (5 bases). Germline V CDR1 and CDR2: KGHSH, LQKENI. Trimming stripped 3 bases from V and 4 bases from J, with 10 bases between. The CDR3 totals 14 residues. The full variable domain, with the rest looked up from reference TRBV18 and TRBJ2-1, is NAGVMQNPRHLVRRRGQEARLRCSPMKGHSHVYWYRQLPEEGLKFMVYLQKENIIDESGMPKERFSAEFPKEGPSILRIQQVVRGDSAAYFCASSPPRGYNEQFFGPGTRLTVL.

J is TRBJ1-5 and V is TRBV6-5; 7 positions agree with TRBD1. The CDR3 runs to 14 residues. Germline loops: CDR1 MNHEY, CDR2 SVGAGI. V shed 0 bases, J shed 6 bases, and the junction held 2 bases outside the gene matches. The CDR3 is CASSYSRQGQPQHF. CDR3 DNA sequence: TGTGCCAGCAGTTACTCGAGACAGGGTCAGCCCCAGCATTTT.

V gene TRBV12-5 combines with J gene TRBJ1-1, with D perhaps TRBD1 (5 bases). The V gene lost 3 bases and the J gene lost 11 bases, with 16 bases spanning the gap. Germline-derived CDR1 and CDR2 are LGHNT and FRNRAP. The CDR3 extends over 13 amino acids. CDR3 in amino acids: CASGLEPGAGAFF. The CDR3 DNA is TGTGCTAGTGGTTTAGAGCCGGGAGCAGGGGCTTTCTTT.

The rearrangement joins TRBV11-2 to TRBJ2-3; 12 bases align to TRBD2. Per germline, CDR1 SGHAT and CDR2 FQNNGV. Unmatched junction bases numbered 5, after V lost 5 bases and J lost 5 bases. The CDR3 sequence is 15 residues long. The CDR3 reads CASSASGGARDTQYF. The CDR3 nucleotides read TGTGCCAGCAGCGCTAGCGGGGGGGCAAGAGATACGCAGTATTTT.

The chain carries TRBV4-3 and TRBJ1-2; no clear D. The V end was cut by 4 bases, the J end by 4 bases, with 7 bases between. Germline values: CDR1 LGHNA, CDR2 YSLEER. This CDR3 region has 12 residues. The CDR3 DNA reads as TGCGCCAGCAGCCGAGGGAGCTATGGCTACACCTTC. Its protein is CASSRGSYGYTF.

The rearrangement uses TRBV5-1 and TRBJ1-1, with no clear D. V lost 1 base and J lost 1, with 8 bases in between. Per the germline V gene, CDR1 is SGHRS and CDR2 is YFSETQ. The CDR3 spans 14 residues. CDR3 protein: CASSLNPGNTEAFF. The CDR3 bases are TGCGCCAGCAGCTTGAACCCCGGGAACACTGAAGCTTTCTTT.

The chain couples TRBV5-5 to TRBJ2-1; 8 bases are shared with TRBD1. This CDR3 comprises 15 residues. V was clipped by 3 bases and J by 4 bases; unmatched bases: 6. Germline CDR1 SGHKS, CDR2 YYEKEE (reference sequence). The DNA for the CDR3 is TGTGCCAGCAGCTCGTTGGGACAGGAGTACAATGAGCAGTTCTTC. The encoded protein is CASSSLGQEYNEQFF.

The J gene is TRBJ2-3, the V gene TRBV11-2; TRBD2 agrees at 12 bases. The CDR3 has 16 amino acids. The germline V gene encodes CDR1 SGHAT and CDR2 FQNNGV. The J segment lost 4 bases and the V segment lost 4 bases, leaving 6 bases of the junction unmatched. As DNA, the CDR3 is TGTGCCAGCAGCTCCGCGACTAGCGGGGGTTCAGATACGCAGTATTTT. This encodes CASSSATSGGSDTQYF.